One sample yielded the 7 T cell receptor beta chains listed below, sequenced in a study of control samples from healthy donors and cancer patients (dated by TCRdb to between 2020 and 2021). The library was produced with the immunoSEQ multiplex PCR assay. TCRdb stores this immuneACCESS table with in-frame sequences only. Part of the clones is absent; in the studies checked, under half of the shortfall reflects unresolved V genes, and no reason is known for the rest. The sample includes about 69,000 clones, with 85% to 90% observed a single time. The ten largest clones add up to around 19% of the sample. Sample: PBMCs. These receptors all come from a man aged 60-69 years with lung cancer.

The chain employs TRBV7-3 and TRBJ2-1; TRBD2 aligns across 8 bases. CDR1 and CDR2 (germline): SGHTA, FQGTGA. Trimming cost V 1 base and J 0 bases; bases outside gene matches: 2. The CDR3 has 16 residues. The CDR3 reads CASSLRRGASYNEQFF. The DNA of the CDR3 is TGTGCCAGCAGCTTAAGGCGGGGGGCCTCCTACAATGAGCAGTTCTTC.

The chain is built from TRBV14 and TRBJ2-3; D remains ambiguous. The germline V gene encodes CDR1 SGHDN and CDR2 FVKESK. The CDR3 runs 11 residues. Trimming cost V 3 bases and J 3 bases, with 1 base left between them. In nucleotides, the CDR3 is TGTGCCAGCAGCCATACAGATACGCAGTATTTT. Protein product: CASSHTDTQYF. The full variable domain, in which reference TRBV14 and TRBJ2-3 provide the parts outside the CDR3, is EAGVTQFPSHSVIEKGQTVTLRCDPISGHDNLYWYRRVMGKEIKFLLHFVKESKQDESGMPNNRFLAERTGGTYSTLKVQPAELEDSGVYFCASSHTDTQYFGPGTRLTVL.

The V and J genes are TRBV15 and TRBJ1-2, with a tentative D call TRBD1 (5 bases). The CDR3 consists of 14 residues. Germline V gene sequence: CDR1 LNHNV, CDR2 YYDKDF (reference sequence). V lost 5 bases and J lost 7, with 17 bases in between. CDR3 sequence reads: CATSYRGRESGYTF. The CDR3 DNA is TGTGCCACCAGCTATCGGGGCAGGGAAAGTGGCTACACCTTC.

The chain's CDR3 is CASSLFRVVGGEKLFF. The CDR3 coding sequence is TGTGCCAGCAGCTTATTTCGGGTCGTGGGAGGTGAAAAACTGTTTTTT. The chain links TRBV7-9 to TRBJ1-4; the D is unclear. The CDR3 is 16 residues long. Germline loops: CDR1 SEHNR, CDR2 FQNEAQ (reference sequence). The V and J ends lost 2 bases and 7 bases respectively, with 17 bases between them. The whole variable domain, remainder taken from reference TRBV7-9 and TRBJ1-4, is DTGVSQNPRHKITKRGQNVTFRCDPISEHNRLYWYRQTLGQGPEFLTYFQNEAQLEKSRLLSDRFSAERPKGSFSTLEIQRTEQGDSAMYLCASSLFRVVGGEKLFFGSGTQLSVL.

The rearrangement joins TRBV2 to TRBJ2-5, with TRBD2 matching over 7 bases. V shed 2 bases and J 6 bases; nucleotides not matched to a gene: 6. The CDR3 spans 14 residues. The V gene's germline CDR1 is SNHLY and CDR2 FYNNEI. This CDR3 reads CASSESGERKTQYF. The DNA of the CDR3 is TGTGCCAGCAGTGAAAGCGGGGAACGGAAGACCCAGTACTTC.

V is TRBV2 and J is TRBJ1-2; TRBD1 matches 7 bases. From germline, CDR1 is SNHLY and CDR2 FYNNEI. Trimming cost V 3 bases and J 4 bases; bases outside gene matches: 5. The CDR3 has 14 amino acids. The CDR3 region is CASSERQGFYGYTF. CDR3 DNA sequence: TGTGCCAGCAGTGAGCGACAGGGATTCTATGGCTACACCTTC.

The CDR3 DNA sequence: TGTGCCAGCAGCTTGTCCGGGTTGCAGACCCAGTACTTC. This sequence encodes CASSLSGLQTQYF. The chain links TRBV5-6 to TRBJ2-5; D remains ambiguous. CDR3 length: 13 residues. The V gene's germline CDR1 is SGHDT and CDR2 YYEEEE. Trimming pared 1 base from V and 6 bases from J, leaving 10 bases between.